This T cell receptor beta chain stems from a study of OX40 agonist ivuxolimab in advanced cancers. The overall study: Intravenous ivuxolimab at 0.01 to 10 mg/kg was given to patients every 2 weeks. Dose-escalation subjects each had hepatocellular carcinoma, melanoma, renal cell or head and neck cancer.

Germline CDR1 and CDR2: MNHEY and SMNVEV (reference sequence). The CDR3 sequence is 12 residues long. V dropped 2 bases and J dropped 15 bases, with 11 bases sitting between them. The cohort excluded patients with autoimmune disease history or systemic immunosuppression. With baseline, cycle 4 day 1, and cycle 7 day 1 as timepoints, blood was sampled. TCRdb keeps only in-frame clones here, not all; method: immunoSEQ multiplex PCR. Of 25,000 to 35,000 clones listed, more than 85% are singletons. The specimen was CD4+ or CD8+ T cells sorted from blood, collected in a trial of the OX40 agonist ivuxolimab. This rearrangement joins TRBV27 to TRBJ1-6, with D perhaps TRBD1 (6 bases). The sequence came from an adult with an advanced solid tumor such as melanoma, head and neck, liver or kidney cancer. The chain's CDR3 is CASSLGGHLLHF. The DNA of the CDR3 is TGTGCCAGCAGTTTAGGGGGACACCTCCTCCACTTT.